The clone carrying this T cell receptor beta chain was seen a handful of times. This CDR3 fails to terminate in the conserved phenylalanine or tryptophan, so it likely reflects a read error. The entry originates in a study of blood T cells in healthy people across ages. On the study more broadly: For every two T cells, template switching captured about one barcoded beta molecule.

The use of a sample-barcoded 5' primer and a J-beta primer mix characterized a second PCR of about 7 to 12 cycles. TCRdb used MiXCR to reprocess the 5' RACE reads, holding one entry per CDR3 protein. Altogether roughly 570,000 distinct CDR3 sequences are present, 25% to 30% being singletons, with the ten largest covering 15% to 20%. The CDR3 has 11 residues. Between the trimmed V and J ends, which lost 6 bases and 9 bases, there was a span of 11 bases. Germline V gives CDR1 SEHNR, CDR2 FQNEAQ (reference sequence). The sequence derives from a woman in her 70s in good health. Sequenced: blood. This chain uses TRBV7-9 with TRBJ1-2, with D unresolved. CDR3 in amino acids: CASSSPRSYTL. The CDR3 DNA follows: TGTGCCAGCAGTTCACCCCGGAGCTACACCCTC.